A single sample is the source of the 32 T cell receptor beta chains below, sequenced in a study of vaccination and CD4 T cells after COVID-19. Treatment defined: roughly 10-day PBMC culture with coronavirus spike peptide pools or control peptides (ViraFEST assay). Researchers used the Oncomine TCR Beta short-read assay to sequence DNA from cultured CD4+ T cells. TCRdb fed the PCR reads into MiXCR, producing one record per CDR3 protein. The table includes under 25,000 distinct CDR3 sequences, around three fifths detected once. These receptors have no known antigen. The material sequenced was CD4+ T cells from blood, cultured in vitro. These TCRs come from a human donor who had recovered from COVID-19.

This clonotype was detected once. The V and J genes are TRBV7-2 and TRBJ1-4, with 7 nucleotides matching TRBD1. This CDR3 is 16 amino acids long. J gave up 8 bases and V 0 bases, and 9 bases lay outside the gene matches. The germline V gene has CDR1 SGHTA and CDR2 FQGNSA. In nucleotides, the CDR3 is TGTGCCAGCAGCTTAGCGCTCCGGACAGGTGGCGAAAAACTGTTTTTT. Translation: CASSLALRTGGEKLFF.

J is TRBJ1-1 and V is TRBV6-2 or TRBV6-3; D call uncertain. The germline V and J ends were trimmed by 2 bases and 1 base, with 5 bases remaining between them. Germline V gives CDR1 MNHEY, CDR2 SVGEGT. This CDR3 is 13 amino acids long. The CDR3 reads CASSYSRNTEAFF. In DNA form, the CDR3 reads TGTGCCAGCAGTTACAGCCGGAACACTGAAGCTTTCTTT.

The J gene is TRBJ2-1, the V gene TRBV7-3; a possible D gene is TRBD2 (6 bases). Germline V gene sequence: CDR1 SGHTA, CDR2 FQGTGA. Trimming stripped 5 bases from V and 9 bases from J, with 11 bases between. CDR3 length: 12 residues. The chain's CDR3 is CASSQEGGEQFF. In DNA form, the CDR3 reads TGTGCCAGCAGCCAGGAGGGCGGTGAGCAGTTCTTC.

A few counts support this clonotype. V usage is TRBV12-3 or TRBV12-4 and J usage is TRBJ1-4; no clear D gene. CDR3 size: 12 residues. Trimming left V 6 bases short and J 6 bases short, with 8 bases between. The CDR3 protein is CASSSGYEKLFF. The DNA of the CDR3 is TGTGCCAGCAGCTCGGGCTATGAAAAACTGTTTTTT.

This chain links TRBV28 with TRBJ1-1, with TRBD1 matching over 8 bases. After removal of 6 bases from V and 5 bases from J, the junction contained 11 bases not matched to a gene. Per germline, CDR1 MDHEN and CDR2 SYDVKM. The length of the CDR3 is 15 residues. The DNA of the CDR3 is TGTGCCAGCAGATGGTACGACAGGGGTTTGACTGAAGCTTTCTTT. Translation gives CASRWYDRGLTEAFF.

This clonotype has just one count. This chain links TRBV27 with TRBJ2-1; 8 nucleotides line up with TRBD2. J gave up 5 bases and V 7 bases, and 19 bases lay outside the gene matches. Germline CDR1 reads MNHEY; CDR2 reads SMNVEV (reference sequence). This CDR3 contains 18 residues. CDR3 nucleotide sequence: TGTGCCAGCATGGAAAGGGGGTCGGGAGGGCCGAGGGACAATGAGCAGTTCTTC. This sequence encodes CASMERGSGGPRDNEQFF.

This chain connects TRBV19 to TRBJ1-5; D possibly corresponds to TRBD1 (5 bases). CDR1 and CDR2 from the germline V gene are LNHDA and SQIVND (reference sequence). V was clipped by 4 bases and J by 5 bases, with 12 bases between them. The CDR3 runs 14 residues. Here the CDR3 DNA reads TGTGCCAGTAGTACGCGGGGCACCGATCAGCCCCAGCATTTT. Residues: CASSTRGTDQPQHF.

V is TRBV10-3 and J is TRBJ1-1, with TRBD1 as a possible D gene (6 bases). Germline-derived CDR1 and CDR2 are ENHRY and SYGVKD. This CDR3 spans 12 amino acids. Trimming took 2 bases from V and 7 from J, leaving 8 bases between them. Here the CDR3 DNA reads TGTGCCATCAGTGAGCCACAGGGTGAAGCTTTCTTT. The encoded protein is CAISEPQGEAFF.

The chain links TRBV11-3 to TRBJ1-1; a weak D match, TRBD1 (5 bases). Trimming left V 5 bases short and J 5 bases short, with 12 bases between. Germline values: CDR1 SGHNT, CDR2 YENEEA. The CDR3 consists of 13 residues. The CDR3 nucleotides read TGTGCCAGCAGCCCAGGGTTGGGTACTGAAGCTTTCTTT. Translating it yields CASSPGLGTEAFF.

The chain is built from TRBV19 and TRBJ2-5; TRBD2 might be the D (6 bases). The germline V gene has CDR1 LNHDA and CDR2 SQIVND (reference sequence). Between the trimmed V and J ends, which lost 6 bases and 5 bases, there was a span of 19 bases. The CDR3 totals 15 residues. CDR3 nucleotide sequence: TGTGCCAGTAGCGCCTGGGACTCCACCCGGGAGACCCAGTACTTC. Translated, it gives CASSAWDSTRETQYF.

A note on this clonotype: Sequence at one end of the junction differs from germline and may be a read error. V and J are TRBV2 and TRBJ2-7; 8 positions match TRBD2. This CDR3 comprises 13 residues. Per the germline V gene, CDR1 is SNHLY and CDR2 is FYNNEI. The CDR3 region is CASSKAGAYEQYF. The CDR3 DNA follows: TGTGCCAGCAGTAAAGCGGGGGCCTACGAGCAGTACTTC.

This clonotype is categorized as large. The chain links TRBV27 to TRBJ1-2; 7 bases agree with TRBD1. Germline CDR1 is MNHEY and CDR2 is SMNVEV (reference sequence). The CDR3 runs 16 residues. The ends lost 5 bases at V and 0 bases at J; junction bases unmatched: 9. Here the CDR3 DNA reads TGTGCCAGCAGTCCCAAGGGACAGTCCCCTAACTATGGCTACACCTTC. Amino acids: CASSPKGQSPNYGYTF.

The rearrangement joins TRBV7-6 to TRBJ2-1, with TRBD2 matching 7 bases. The germline V gene encodes CDR1 SGHVS and CDR2 FNYEAQ. There are 16 residues in the CDR3. With 8 bases clipped from V and 6 bases from J, the junction kept 16 bases outside the gene matches. CDR3 sequence reads: CASLTPEAGVSNEQFF. The CDR3, as DNA: TGTGCCAGCTTAACGCCCGAGGCGGGAGTAAGCAATGAGCAGTTCTTC.

The chain recombines TRBV27 with TRBJ1-6; D is undetermined. CDR1 is MNHEY and CDR2 is SMNVEV in the germline V gene (reference sequence). V shed 7 bases and J shed 0 bases, with 13 bases lying between them. The CDR3 is 16 amino acids. The CDR3 region is CASTKEASSYNSPLHF. The CDR3 DNA reads TGTGCCAGCACCAAGGAGGCGAGCTCCTATAATTCACCCCTCCACTTT.

The chain joins TRBV28 to TRBJ1-5; D ambiguous. The CDR3 contains 13 residues. V dropped 6 bases and J dropped 0 bases, with 6 bases sitting between them. Per the germline V gene, CDR1 is MDHEN and CDR2 is SYDVKM. The DNA of the CDR3 is TGTGCCAGCAGGGGCTCTAGCAATCAGCCCCAGCATTTT. Residues: CASRGSSNQPQHF.

A few counts support this clonotype. V and J are TRBV2 and TRBJ2-5; D is uncertain. V lost 2 bases and J 2 bases, leaving 9 bases between the germline ends. The length of the CDR3 is 14 residues. Germline values: CDR1 SNHLY, CDR2 FYNNEI. CDR3 sequence: CASSERAEQETQYF. The DNA of the CDR3 is TGTGCCAGCAGTGAAAGGGCAGAACAAGAGACCCAGTACTTC.

This clonotype was seen a handful of times. The CDR3, as DNA: TGTGCCAGCAGAGACGAGCTGGGGAATCAGCCCCAGCATTTT. Amino acid sequence: CASRDELGNQPQHF. The chain uses TRBV27 and TRBJ1-5, with no clear D. V was clipped by 6 bases and J by 4 bases, with 13 bases between them. This CDR3 comprises 14 residues. Per germline, CDR1 MNHEY and CDR2 SMNVEV (reference sequence).

This chain uses TRBV20-1 with TRBJ2-3; 12 bases map to TRBD2. The V gene's germline CDR1 is DFQATT and CDR2 SNEGSKA (reference sequence). Trimming removed 6 bases from V and 6 bases from J; junction bases left unmatched: 7. The CDR3 has 14 amino acids. The CDR3 region has the DNA TGCAGTGCCGCTCTAGCGGGAGGGTCGGATACGCAGTATTTT. It is translated as CSAALAGGSDTQYF.

The chain links TRBV12-3 or TRBV12-4 to TRBJ2-2, with D maybe TRBD1 (6 bases). The V end lost 6 bases, the J end lost 4 bases, and 9 bases lay between the germline ends. The CDR3 length is 13 residues. CDR3 nucleotide sequence: TGTGCCAGCAGGCAGGGGAGCACCGGGGAGCTGTTTTTT. This sequence encodes CASRQGSTGELFF.

This clonotype has a single count. The rearrangement links TRBV11-3 to TRBJ2-3; D is possibly TRBD2 (5 bases). CDR3 length equals 16 residues. Germline values: CDR1 SGHNT, CDR2 YENEEA. Trimming took 6 bases from V and 2 from J, leaving 18 bases between them. This chain's CDR3 is CASSYRLTGFTDTQYF. For the CDR3, the DNA is TGTGCCAGCAGTTATAGACTAACCGGGTTCACAGATACGCAGTATTTT.

This chain connects TRBV7-2 to TRBJ1-2; D unclear. The CDR3 has 16 amino acids. Germline V lookup: CDR1 SGHTA, CDR2 FQGNSA. V was clipped by 3 bases and J by 0 bases, with 14 bases between them. Here the CDR3 reads CASSLVGITSNYGYTF. As DNA, the CDR3 is TGTGCCAGCAGCTTGGTTGGCATCACATCTAACTATGGCTACACCTTC.

The chain joins TRBV7-3 to TRBJ2-3; D assignment may be TRBD1 or TRBD2 (7 bases each). Germline V gene sequence: CDR1 SGHTA, CDR2 FQGTGA. V was cut by 5 bases and J by 4 bases, with 13 bases left in between. The CDR3 runs 14 residues. The CDR3 nucleotides read TGTGCCAGCAGCATCCAGGGGGGGTCAGATACGCAGTATTTT. It specifies CASSIQGGSDTQYF.

The rearrangement links TRBV20-1 to TRBJ2-5; TRBD1 agrees at 7 bases. This CDR3 spans 13 amino acids. V lost 4 bases to trimming and J lost 1 base; unmatched junction nucleotides: 3. Germline assignment: CDR1 DFQATT and CDR2 SNEGSKA (reference sequence). The CDR3 sequence is CSANDRVQETQYF. The CDR3 nucleotides read TGCAGTGCTAACGACAGGGTCCAAGAGACCCAGTACTTC.

This rearrangement joins TRBV10-2 to TRBJ1-1, with D maybe TRBD1 (5 bases). The ends were cut back, 6 bases at V and 4 bases at J, with 15 bases in the middle. This CDR3 is 14 amino acids long. Looked up from germline, CDR1 is WSHSY and CDR2 is SAAADI. In nucleotides, the CDR3 is TGCGCCAGCAGCCCCGGGGCAGGGCGCACTGAAGCTTTCTTT. It specifies CASSPGAGRTEAFF.

A few counts support this clonotype. V gene TRBV20-1 combines with J gene TRBJ1-1; D remains unclear. Trimming pared 1 base from V and 6 bases from J, leaving 12 bases between. The CDR3 runs 13 residues. Germline V gene data show CDR1 as DFQATT and CDR2 as SNEGSKA (reference sequence). The CDR3 protein is CSARAPSPAEAFF. CDR3 DNA sequence: TGCAGTGCTAGAGCGCCGTCCCCGGCTGAAGCTTTCTTT.

V gene TRBV6-5 combines with J gene TRBJ2-7; TRBD2 is a possible D gene (5 bases). CDR1 and CDR2 (germline): MNHEY, SVGAGI. V dropped 2 bases and J dropped 7 bases, with 15 bases sitting between them. The CDR3 has 14 residues. CDR3 DNA sequence: TGTGCCAGCAGTTACCCCCAGGTACCGGGGGAGCAGTACTTC. It yields the protein CASSYPQVPGEQYF.

CDR3 region: CASSQGAPPLAYEQYF. As DNA, the CDR3 is TGCGCCAGCAGCCAAGGCGCCCCCCCGTTGGCCTACGAGCAGTACTTC. This chain joins TRBV4-1 and TRBJ2-7; D is unclear. Germline V gene lookup returns CDR1 MGHRA and CDR2 YSYEKL. The CDR3 runs 16 residues. V was shortened by 1 base and J by 2 bases, with 15 bases between the two germline ends.

The chain recombines TRBV29-1 with TRBJ2-2; D uncertain. Germline CDR1 is SQVTM and CDR2 is ANQGSEA. V was clipped by 4 bases and J by 2 bases, with 5 bases between them. The CDR3 consists of 12 residues. The CDR3 loop is CSVGLNTGELFF. The CDR3 DNA reads TGCAGCGTTGGTCTTAACACCGGGGAGCTGTTTTTT.

J is TRBJ2-3 and V is TRBV6-2 or TRBV6-3; D is unresolved. CDR3 length: 14 residues. The germline gives CDR1 MNHEY, CDR2 SVGEGT. The germline V and J ends were trimmed by 4 bases and 2 bases, with 10 bases remaining between them. CDR3 nucleotide sequence: TGTGCCAGCAGTTCCCACGGCTTCACAGATACGCAGTATTTT. This encodes CASSSHGFTDTQYF.

This chain uses TRBV6-5 with TRBJ1-2; D unclear. The CDR3 totals 16 residues. Per the germline V gene, CDR1 is MNHEY and CDR2 is SVGAGI. The V gene lost 0 bases and the J gene lost 4 bases, with 15 bases spanning the gap. The CDR3 sequence is CASSYSIGESSYGYTF. The CDR3 region has the DNA TGTGCCAGCAGTTACTCGATAGGAGAAAGCTCCTATGGCTACACCTTC.

The CDR3 sequence: CATSEPGARNEQFF. CDR3 bases: TGTGCCACCAGTGAACCGGGAGCAAGGAATGAGCAGTTCTTC. This chain connects TRBV24-1 to TRBJ2-1; weak D call: TRBD2 (6 bases). Germline V gene lookup returns CDR1 KGHDR and CDR2 SFDVKD. The germline V and J ends were trimmed by 4 bases and 7 bases, with 13 bases remaining between them. This CDR3 comprises 14 residues.

By share of the sample, this clonotype is medium-sized. The gene calls are TRBV11-3 and TRBJ1-1; a weak D match, TRBD1 (5 bases). Per the germline V gene, CDR1 is SGHNT and CDR2 is YENEEA. The CDR3 spans 14 residues. Trimming pared 5 bases from V and 5 bases from J, leaving 15 bases between. The CDR3 spells CASSPSEGVTEAFF. The CDR3 DNA is TGTGCCAGCAGCCCGTCCGAAGGGGTTACTGAAGCTTTCTTT.